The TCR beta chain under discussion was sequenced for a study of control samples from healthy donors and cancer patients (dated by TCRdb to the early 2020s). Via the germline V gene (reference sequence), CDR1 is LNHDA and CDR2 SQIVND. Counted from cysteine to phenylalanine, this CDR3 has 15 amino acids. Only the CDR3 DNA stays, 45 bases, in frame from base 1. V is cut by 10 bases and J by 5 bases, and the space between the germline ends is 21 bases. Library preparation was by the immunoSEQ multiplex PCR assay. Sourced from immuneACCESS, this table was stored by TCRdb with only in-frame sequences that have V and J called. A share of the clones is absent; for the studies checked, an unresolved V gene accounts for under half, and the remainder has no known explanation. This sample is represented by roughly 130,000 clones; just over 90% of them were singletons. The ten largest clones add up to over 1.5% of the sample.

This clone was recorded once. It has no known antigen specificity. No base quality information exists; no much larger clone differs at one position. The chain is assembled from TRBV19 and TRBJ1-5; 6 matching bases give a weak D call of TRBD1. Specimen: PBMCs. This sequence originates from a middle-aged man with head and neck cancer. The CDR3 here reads CATAGGTLMHQPQHF. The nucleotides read TGTGCCACCGCTGGCGGGACACTTATGCATCAGCCCCAGCATTTT. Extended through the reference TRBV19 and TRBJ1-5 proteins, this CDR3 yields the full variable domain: DGGITQSPKYLFRKEGQNVTLSCEQNLNHDAMYWYRQDPGQGLRLIYYSQIVNDFQKGDIAEGYSVSREKKESFPLTVTSAQKNPTAFYLCATAGGTLMHQPQHFGDGTRLSIL.